This TCR beta chain appears in the sequencing data of a study of blood T cell repertoires in COVID-19. In the study overall: Researchers got acute and convalescent COVID-19 samples from the United States, Italy and Spain. T cells, B-cell-depleted T cells, or PBMCs supplied cDNA or gDNA.

Using immunoSEQ multiplex PCR, the repertoire was profiled, and TCRdb retains in-frame clones only, with some absent. The sample has 250,000 to 350,000 clones, roughly 86% seen once. CDR3 length equals 14 residues. The germline CDR1 and CDR2 sequences are SGHTA and FQGNSA. V was pared by 6 bases and J by 6 bases, with 11 bases of the junction left unmatched. The chain is built from TRBV7-2 and TRBJ2-7, with TRBD1 identical over 7 bases. The TCR comes from a woman between 25 and 40 years old with COVID-19, enrolled during active disease. The sequencing sample was made of peripheral blood. CDR3 region: CASSRQDRDPEQYF. In DNA, the CDR3 is TGTGCCAGCAGTCGTCAAGACAGGGACCCCGAGCAGTACTTC.